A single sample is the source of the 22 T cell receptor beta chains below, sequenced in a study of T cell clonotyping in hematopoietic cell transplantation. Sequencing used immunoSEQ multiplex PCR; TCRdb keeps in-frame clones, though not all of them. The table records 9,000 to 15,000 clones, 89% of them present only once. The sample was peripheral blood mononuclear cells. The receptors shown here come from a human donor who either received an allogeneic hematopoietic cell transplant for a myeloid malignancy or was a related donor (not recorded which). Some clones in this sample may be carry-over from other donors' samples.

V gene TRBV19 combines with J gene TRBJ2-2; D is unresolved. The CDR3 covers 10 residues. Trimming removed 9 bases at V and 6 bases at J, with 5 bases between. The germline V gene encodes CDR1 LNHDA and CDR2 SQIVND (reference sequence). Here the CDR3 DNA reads TGTGCCAGCCGGGCCGGGGAGCTGTTTTTT. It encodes CASRAGELFF.

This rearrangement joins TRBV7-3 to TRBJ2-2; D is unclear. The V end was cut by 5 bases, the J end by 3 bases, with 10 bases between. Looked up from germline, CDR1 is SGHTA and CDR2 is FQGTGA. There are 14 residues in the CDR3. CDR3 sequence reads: CASSLGRDTGELFF. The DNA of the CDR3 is TGTGCCAGCAGCCTCGGAAGGGACACCGGGGAGCTGTTTTTT.

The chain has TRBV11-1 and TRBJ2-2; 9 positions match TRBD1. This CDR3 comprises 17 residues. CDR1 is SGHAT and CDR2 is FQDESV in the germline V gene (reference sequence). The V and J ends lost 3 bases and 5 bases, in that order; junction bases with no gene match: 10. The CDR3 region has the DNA TGTGCCAGCAGCTTTCTTTTGGGGACAGGGTTTACCGGGGAGCTGTTTTTT. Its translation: CASSFLLGTGFTGELFF.

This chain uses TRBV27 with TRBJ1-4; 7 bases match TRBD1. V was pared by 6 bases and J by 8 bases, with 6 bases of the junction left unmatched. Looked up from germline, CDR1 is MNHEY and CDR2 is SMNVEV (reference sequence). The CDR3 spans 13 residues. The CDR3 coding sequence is TGTGCCAGCAGCCTAACAGGGGACGAAAAACTGTTTTTT. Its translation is CASSLTGDEKLFF.

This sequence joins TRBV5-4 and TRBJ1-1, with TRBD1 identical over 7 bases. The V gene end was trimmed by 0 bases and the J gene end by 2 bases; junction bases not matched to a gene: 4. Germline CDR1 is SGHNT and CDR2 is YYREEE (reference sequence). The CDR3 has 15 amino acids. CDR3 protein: CASSLVAGGNTEAFF. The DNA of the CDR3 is TGTGCCAGCAGCTTGGTTGCAGGGGGAAACACTGAAGCTTTCTTT.

The CDR3 protein is CASSLGPSGGFREQYF. CDR3 nucleotides: TGTGCCAGCAGCTTAGGTCCTAGCGGGGGGTTCCGCGAGCAGTACTTC. V usage is TRBV7-6 and J usage is TRBJ2-7; 11 bases align to TRBD2. This CDR3 contains 16 residues. The junction had 8 bases not matched to a gene; V was cut back by 1 base and J by 6 bases. From germline, CDR1 is SGHVS and CDR2 FNYEAQ.

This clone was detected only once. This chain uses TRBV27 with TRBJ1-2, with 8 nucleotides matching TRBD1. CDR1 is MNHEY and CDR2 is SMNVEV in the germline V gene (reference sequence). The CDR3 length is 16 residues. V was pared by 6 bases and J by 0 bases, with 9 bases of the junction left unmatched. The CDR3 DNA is TGTGCCAGCAGAGCCGGGACAGGCGGTGCTAACTATGGCTACACCTTC. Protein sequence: CASRAGTGGANYGYTF.

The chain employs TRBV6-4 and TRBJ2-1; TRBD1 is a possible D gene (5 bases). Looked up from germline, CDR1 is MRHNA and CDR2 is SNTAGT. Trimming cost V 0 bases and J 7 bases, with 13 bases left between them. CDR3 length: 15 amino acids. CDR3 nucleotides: TGTGCCAGCAGTGACTCGATGGGGCCGAAGAATGAGCAGTTCTTC. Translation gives CASSDSMGPKNEQFF.

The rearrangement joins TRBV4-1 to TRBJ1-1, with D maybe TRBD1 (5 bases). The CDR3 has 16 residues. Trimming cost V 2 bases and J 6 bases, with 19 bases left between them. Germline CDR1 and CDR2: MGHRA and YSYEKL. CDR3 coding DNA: TGCGCCAGCAGCCAAAGCTGGGATAGGGGCGGCGCTGAAGCTTTCTTT. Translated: CASSQSWDRGGAEAFF.

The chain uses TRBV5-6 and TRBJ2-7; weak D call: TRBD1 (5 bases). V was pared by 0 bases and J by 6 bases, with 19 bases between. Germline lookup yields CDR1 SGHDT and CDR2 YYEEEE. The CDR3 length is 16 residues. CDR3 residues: CASSLDSGRRLSEQYF. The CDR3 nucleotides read TGTGCCAGCAGCTTGGATTCAGGGCGCCGTCTCTCCGAGCAGTACTTC. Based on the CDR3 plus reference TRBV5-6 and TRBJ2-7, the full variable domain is DAGVTQSPTHLIKTRGQQVTLRCSPKSGHDTVSWYQQALGQGPQFIFQYYEEEERQRGNFPDRFSGHQFPNYSSELNVNALLLGDSALYLCASSLDSGRRLSEQYFGPGTRLTVT.

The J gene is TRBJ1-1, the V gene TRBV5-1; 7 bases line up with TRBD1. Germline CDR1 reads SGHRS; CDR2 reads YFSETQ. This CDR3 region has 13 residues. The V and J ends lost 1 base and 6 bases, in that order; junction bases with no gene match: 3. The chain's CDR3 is CASSLQDRAEAFF. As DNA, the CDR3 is TGCGCCAGCAGCTTGCAAGACAGGGCTGAAGCTTTCTTT.

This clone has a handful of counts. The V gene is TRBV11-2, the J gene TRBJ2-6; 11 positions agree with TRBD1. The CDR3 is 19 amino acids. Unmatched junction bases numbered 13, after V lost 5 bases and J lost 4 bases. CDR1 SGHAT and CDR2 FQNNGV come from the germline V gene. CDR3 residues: CASSRQSGQGVSGANVLTF. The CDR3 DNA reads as TGTGCCAGCAGCCGCCAATCGGGACAGGGGGTATCCGGGGCCAACGTCCTGACTTTC.

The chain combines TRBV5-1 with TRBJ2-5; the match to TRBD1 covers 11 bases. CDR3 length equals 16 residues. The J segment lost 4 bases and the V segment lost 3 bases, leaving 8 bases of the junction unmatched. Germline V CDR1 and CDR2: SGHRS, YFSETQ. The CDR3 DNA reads TGCGCCAGCAGCTCCCGGGACAGGGGGTCCGCAGAGACCCAGTACTTC. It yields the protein CASSSRDRGSAETQYF.

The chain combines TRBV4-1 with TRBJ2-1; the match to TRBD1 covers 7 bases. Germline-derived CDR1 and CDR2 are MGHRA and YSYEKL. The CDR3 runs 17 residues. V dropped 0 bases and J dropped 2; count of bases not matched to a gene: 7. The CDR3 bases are TGCGCCAGCAGCCAAGACGACAGGGAAAGGACCTACAATGAGCAGTTCTTC. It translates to CASSQDDRERTYNEQFF.

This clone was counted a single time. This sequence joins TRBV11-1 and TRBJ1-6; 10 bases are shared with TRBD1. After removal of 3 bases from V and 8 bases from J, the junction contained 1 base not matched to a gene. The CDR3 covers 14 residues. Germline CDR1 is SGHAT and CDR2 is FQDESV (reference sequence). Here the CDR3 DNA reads TGTGCCAGCAGCTTTGGGACAGGGGATTCACCCCTCCACTTT. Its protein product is CASSFGTGDSPLHF.

CDR3 sequence: CASSILGQGWSNEKLFF. The CDR3 DNA reads as TGTGCCAGTAGTATACTGGGACAGGGTTGGTCTAATGAAAAACTGTTTTTT. The chain couples TRBV19 to TRBJ1-4; 9 bases are a match to TRBD1. The J segment lost 3 bases and the V segment lost 2 bases, leaving 7 bases of the junction unmatched. Germline values: CDR1 LNHDA, CDR2 SQIVND (reference sequence). This CDR3 has 17 residues.

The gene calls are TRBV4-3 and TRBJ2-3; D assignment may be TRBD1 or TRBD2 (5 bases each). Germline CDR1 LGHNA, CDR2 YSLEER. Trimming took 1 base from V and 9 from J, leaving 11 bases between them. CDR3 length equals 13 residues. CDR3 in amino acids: CASSQVPGGTQYF. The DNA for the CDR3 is TGCGCCAGCAGCCAAGTTCCTGGGGGAACGCAGTATTTT.

The CDR3 sequence: CASSAGQGDTEAFF. The CDR3 region has the DNA TGCGCCAGCAGCGCTGGACAGGGGGACACTGAAGCTTTCTTT. The V and J genes are TRBV5-1 and TRBJ1-1, with 10 bases lining up with TRBD1. Germline values: CDR1 SGHRS, CDR2 YFSETQ. V dropped 4 bases and J dropped 3; count of bases not matched to a gene: 3. The CDR3 length is 14 residues.

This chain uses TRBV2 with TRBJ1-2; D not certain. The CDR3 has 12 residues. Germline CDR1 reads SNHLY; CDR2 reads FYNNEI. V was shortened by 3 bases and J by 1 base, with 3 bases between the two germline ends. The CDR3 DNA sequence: TGTGCCAGCAGTGACATTAACTATGGCTACACCTTC. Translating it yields CASSDINYGYTF.

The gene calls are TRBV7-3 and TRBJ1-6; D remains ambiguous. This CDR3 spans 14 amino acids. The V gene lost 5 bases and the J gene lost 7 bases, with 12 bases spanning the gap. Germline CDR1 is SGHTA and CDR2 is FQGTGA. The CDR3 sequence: CASSPGWENSPLHF. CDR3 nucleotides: TGTGCCAGCAGCCCAGGCTGGGAGAATTCACCCCTCCACTTT. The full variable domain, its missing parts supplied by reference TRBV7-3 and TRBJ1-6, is GAGVSQTPSNKVTEKGKYVELRCDPISGHTALYWYRQSLGQGPEFLIYFQGTGAADDSGLPNDRFFAVRPEGSVSTLKIQRTERGDSAVYLCASSPGWENSPLHFGNGTRLTVT.

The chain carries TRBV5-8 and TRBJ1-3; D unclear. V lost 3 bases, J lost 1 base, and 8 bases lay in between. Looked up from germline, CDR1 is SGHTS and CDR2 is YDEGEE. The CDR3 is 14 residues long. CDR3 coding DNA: TGTGCCAGCAGCTCCGGGAAGTCTGGAAACACCATATATTTT. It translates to CASSSGKSGNTIYF.

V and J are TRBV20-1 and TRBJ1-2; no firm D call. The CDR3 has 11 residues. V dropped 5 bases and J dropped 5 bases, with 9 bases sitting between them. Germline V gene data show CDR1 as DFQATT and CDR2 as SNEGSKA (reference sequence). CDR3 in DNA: TGCAGTGCTGCGGACGGATATGGCTACACCTTC. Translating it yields CSAADGYGYTF.